This T cell receptor (beta chain) was captured in a study of blood T cell repertoires in COVID-19 (TCRdb year 2020). About the full investigation: Samples covering the acute and convalescent phases of COVID-19 were provided by collaborators in the United States, Italy and Spain. The prospective study material was composed of cDNA or gDNA derived from T cells, B-cell-depleted T cells, or PBMCs. The dataset comprised deeply sampled blood TCRbeta repertoires from subjects exposed to, actively infected with, or recovered from COVID-19. The repertoires were released in a freely available public database meant as a resource for research on the immune response to SARS-CoV-2. The samples were drawn from two sources: the first 160 participants of the ongoing ImmuneRACE study, and 1,000 to 1,500 subjects contributed by 6 global collaborators. A de-identified subject ID, COVID-19 status, age in years and sex were almost always included in the sample metadata. Where available, HLA class I and class II types were obtained from metadata supplied by the sample provider rather than from assay-based typing.

The immunoSEQ Assay, a bias-controlled multiplex PCR, was used to amplify TCRbeta CDR3 regions from genomic DNA. As for the authors' bioinformatics: Nucleated cell counts per sample were estimated from amplification of reference gene primers within the assay. To quantify the absolute abundance of each unique TCRbeta CDR3 rearrangement, sequence reads were collapsed and filtered. For each sample, productive Simpson clonality was calculated as the square root of Simpson's diversity index over productive rearrangements. Entries here come from immuneACCESS through TCRdb and include only in-frame sequences with V and J called. Some clones fail to appear in such tables; in the studies checked, an unresolved V gene covers under half of the shortfall, and the cause of the remainder is unknown. D and trimming were read from the DNA, whereas the V and J calls and clone size are those reported in that table. This sample is represented by 89,000 or so clones; less than 85% of them were singletons. Together, the top ten hold 38% of the sample.

Each collaborating institution followed its own protocols to collect whole blood in K2EDTA tubes. Collaborator samples were shipped for TCRbeta analysis as frozen whole blood, isolated PBMCs, or DNA extracted from either sample type. What the work shows at the level of the full study, not this receptor alone: Clinical and demographic metadata were provided uncurated, with the amount varying by source and participant.

This clone was counted once. Which antigen it targets is not known. Base qualities are not at hand, and no much larger clone is one base apart. Trimming removed 3 bases from V and 1 base from J; the gene matches leave 6 bases unexplained. The CDR3 sequence holds 16 residues, the cysteine and phenylalanine included. Left in the record is the CDR3 DNA by itself, 48 bases read in frame from the first base. The CDR1 and CDR2 encoded by the germline V gene are SGDLS and YYNGEE. The rearrangement combines TRBV9 with TRBJ1-1; 10 bases in the middle match TRBD1. The TCR was taken from a man older than 75 with acute or convalescent COVID-19. Sequences were obtained from peripheral blood. The CDR3 protein is CASSETGQGSNTEAFF. The nucleotide sequence is TGTGCCAGCAGCGAAACGGGACAGGGGTCGAACACTGAAGCTTTCTTT.